This T cell receptor beta chain is drawn from a study of control samples from healthy donors and cancer patients. The length of the CDR3 is 15 residues. Germline V gene data show CDR1 as LNHNV and CDR2 as YYDKDF (reference sequence). V was clipped by 3 bases and J by 0 bases, with 9 bases between them. Sequencing used immunoSEQ multiplex PCR; TCRdb keeps in-frame clones, though not all of them. This repertoire shows roughly 90,000 clones, about four fifths found once; its top ten account for around a tenth. The material sequenced was blood. This chain uses TRBV15 with TRBJ2-1; D is uncertain. The TCR was taken from a woman aged 55-69 years in good health. The CDR3 loop reads CATSSSRSSYNEQFF. In nucleotides, the CDR3 is TGTGCCACCAGCAGTTCCCGGAGCTCCTACAATGAGCAGTTCTTC.